This record concerns one TCR beta chain sequence. Its antigen is currently unknown. Prior to sequencing, the ViraFEST assay stimulated PBMC with viral peptide pools, which expanded the antigen-specific CD4+ T cells. Once cultured for under 11 days, the cells underwent separation to obtain CD4+ T cells. The sample belongs to a study of vaccination effects on CD4 cells after COVID-19. General study results and limits: Marked contraction was observed in infection-induced and vaccine-induced clones late after vaccination.

There are 15 residues in the CDR3. The V gene's germline CDR1 is KGHDR and CDR2 SFDVKD. J gave up 11 bases and V 2 bases, and 10 bases lay outside the gene matches. Here immunoSEQ multiplex PCR was the method, and the copy in TCRdb shows in-frame clones only, minus some. Among fewer than 65,000 clones, about four fifths were seen once, and the ten largest hold roughly 2.4%. The sample here was CD4+ T cells from PBMCs cultured with HCoV-229E spike peptides, taken before COVID-19 vaccination. The V gene is TRBV24-1, the J gene TRBJ2-3; 9 bases are shared with TRBD1. The sequence was obtained from a human donor who received a COVID-19 vaccine. This CDR3 is CATSDSGTGKFLQYF. The CDR3 DNA reads as TGTGCCACCAGTGATTCCGGGACAGGGAAATTCTTGCAGTATTTT.